These 30 T cell receptor beta chains came from one sample sequenced in a study of T cells after posttransplantation cyclophosphamide. Treatment was busulfan-fludarabine conditioning, a marrow graft, and cyclophosphamide on days +3 and +4. The repertoire was sequenced with immunoSEQ multiplex PCR; TCRdb's copy has only in-frame clones and lacks some. The sample has 10,000 or so clones, around 85% seen once. Sequenced here: PBMCs, sampled more than 1,700 days after allogeneic stem cell transplant with posttransplant cyclophosphamide. The origin of the receptors is a female patient between 50 and 60 years old who received an allogeneic stem cell transplant from a related donor, was CMV-positive, and had no GVHD. Some T cells may be provided by the graft donor.

This chain connects TRBV5-4 to TRBJ2-1; 9 bases map to TRBD2. The J segment lost 8 bases and the V segment lost 4 bases, leaving 7 bases of the junction unmatched. The CDR3 contains 14 residues. From germline, CDR1 is SGHNT and CDR2 YYREEE (reference sequence). The CDR3 loop reads CASSVSGSRDEQFF. As DNA, the CDR3 is TGTGCCAGCAGCGTTAGCGGGAGCCGGGATGAGCAGTTCTTC. Full variable domain (outside the CDR3, taken from reference TRBV5-4 and TRBJ2-1): ETGVTQSPTHLIKTRGQQVTLRCSSQSGHNTVSWYQQALGQGPQFIFQYYREEENGRGNFPPRFSGLQFPNYSSELNVNALELDDSALYLCASSVSGSRDEQFFGPGTRLTVL.

The J gene is TRBJ1-1, the V gene TRBV7-6; possibly TRBD1 for D (6 bases). The CDR3 spans 15 residues. V dropped 5 bases and J dropped 6 bases, with 19 bases sitting between them. Germline values: CDR1 SGHVS, CDR2 FNYEAQ. CDR3 nucleotide sequence: TGTGCCAGCAGCCCGGGGGGCAGGGGCGGTGCTGAAGCTTTCTTT. This gives the protein CASSPGGRGGAEAFF.

This sequence joins TRBV25-1 and TRBJ1-1; TRBD1 matches 7 bases. Germline values: CDR1 MGHDK, CDR2 SYGVNS. With 0 bases clipped from V and 1 base from J, the junction kept 8 bases outside the gene matches. There are 17 residues in the CDR3. In DNA form, the CDR3 reads TGTGCCAGCAGTGAATATTGGGACAGTAATTCGAACACTGAAGCTTTCTTT. As protein: CASSEYWDSNSNTEAFF.

This chain links TRBV5-6 with TRBJ2-1; 8 bases are shared with TRBD2. CDR3 size: 16 residues. With V trimmed by 4 bases and J by 1 base, 7 bases remained unmatched. CDR1 and CDR2 (germline): SGHDT, YYEEEE. The CDR3 nucleotides read TGTGCCAGCAGCGAACTAGCGGTTGGTTCCTACAATGAGCAGTTCTTC. It yields the protein CASSELAVGSYNEQFF. The variable domain in full, completed from reference TRBV5-6 and TRBJ2-1, reads DAGVTQSPTHLIKTRGQQVTLRCSPKSGHDTVSWYQQALGQGPQFIFQYYEEEERQRGNFPDRFSGHQFPNYSSELNVNALLLGDSALYLCASSELAVGSYNEQFFGPGTRLTVL.

The chain is built from TRBV30 and TRBJ2-3, with D perhaps matching TRBD1 (5 bases). Germline loops: CDR1 GTSNPN, CDR2 SVGIG (reference sequence). Deletions cut 3 bases from V and 2 bases from J, with 6 bases between. The CDR3 loop spans 12 amino acids. As DNA, the CDR3 is TGTGCCTGGAGCAGGGACACAGATACGCAGTATTTT. Translating gives CAWSRDTDTQYF.

The V gene is TRBV5-1, the J gene TRBJ1-1, with a possible D match to TRBD1 (6 bases). Germline V CDR1 and CDR2: SGHRS, YFSETQ. The CDR3 is made up of 15 amino acids. V was clipped by 0 bases and J by 3 bases, with 12 bases between them. In DNA form, the CDR3 reads TGCGCCAGCAGCTTGGAAACAGGGTTCTACACTGAAGCTTTCTTT. Protein product: CASSLETGFYTEAFF.

The rearrangement uses TRBV27 and TRBJ1-1; 9 bases fit TRBD1. The CDR3 has 15 amino acids. CDR1 is MNHEY, CDR2 SMNVEV, per germline (reference sequence). V was clipped by 4 bases and J by 0 bases; unmatched bases: 3. The CDR3 loop reads CASSSRTGVNTEAFF. The CDR3 nucleotides read TGTGCCAGCAGTTCTCGGACAGGGGTGAACACTGAAGCTTTCTTT.

This clone was recorded only once. The rearrangement links TRBV5-1 to TRBJ2-2, with 10 bases that match TRBD2. Looked up from germline, CDR1 is SGHRS and CDR2 is YFSETQ. The CDR3 runs 15 residues. Trimming cost V 1 base and J 5 bases; bases outside gene matches: 2. The CDR3 DNA sequence: TGCGCCAGCAGCTTGTTAGCGGGAGGAACCGGGGAGCTGTTTTTT. Residues: CASSLLAGGTGELFF.

The chain carries TRBV12-5 and TRBJ1-2, with 9 positions matching TRBD1. V shed 6 bases and J 2 bases; nucleotides not matched to a gene: 7. CDR3 size: 15 residues. Germline V gene lookup returns CDR1 LGHNT and CDR2 FRNRAP. The CDR3 DNA sequence: TGTGCTAGTGGGCCAAAACAGGGGGCCAACTATGGCTACACCTTC. This encodes CASGPKQGANYGYTF.

The chain employs TRBV5-4 and TRBJ1-3; the D gene is possibly TRBD1 (5 bases). CDR3 length: 15 amino acids. V shed 3 bases and J shed 2 bases, with 12 bases lying between them. Germline loops: CDR1 SGHNT, CDR2 YYREEE (reference sequence). The CDR3 spells CASSSREVAGNTIYF. Written as DNA, the CDR3 is TGTGCCAGCAGCTCCAGGGAAGTCGCTGGAAACACCATATATTTT. Looking up the rest from reference TRBV5-4 and TRBJ1-3 gives the full variable domain: ETGVTQSPTHLIKTRGQQVTLRCSSQSGHNTVSWYQQALGQGPQFIFQYYREEENGRGNFPPRFSGLQFPNYSSELNVNALELDDSALYLCASSSREVAGNTIYFGEGSWLTVV.

The table lists this clone with a count of one. The rearrangement uses TRBV19 and TRBJ2-1; tentatively, D is TRBD2 (6 bases). The CDR3 extends over 17 amino acids. Trimming removed 4 bases from V and 6 bases from J, with 22 bases in between. The germline V gene has CDR1 LNHDA and CDR2 SQIVND (reference sequence). The CDR3 DNA follows: TGTGCCAGTAGTACCTCAACGGTAGGGGACTGGCGCAATGAGCAGTTCTTC. Amino acids: CASSTSTVGDWRNEQFF.

The CDR3 region has the DNA TGTGCCAGCAGCTTAGATAGGGGACATGAAGCTTTCTTT. Translating gives CASSLDRGHEAFF. V is TRBV11-3 and J is TRBJ1-1; maybe TRBD1 (6 bases). The V end was cut by 0 bases, the J end by 7 bases, with 9 bases between. Per the germline V gene, CDR1 is SGHNT and CDR2 is YENEEA. The CDR3 is 13 amino acids.

The count of this clone is one. V usage is TRBV10-3 and J usage is TRBJ2-4; TRBD1 agrees at 11 bases. In germline, CDR1 is ENHRY, CDR2 SYGVKD. The junction had 6 bases not matched to a gene; V was cut back by 2 bases and J by 3 bases. This CDR3 is built from 17 residues. The CDR3 DNA reads as TGTGCCATCAGTGAGGGGACAGGGGGTTCGGGCAAAAACATTCAGTACTTC. It yields the protein CAISEGTGGSGKNIQYF.

V is TRBV18 and J is TRBJ2-7; D ambiguous. The CDR3 has 14 amino acids. Trimming took 2 bases from V and 3 from J, leaving 11 bases between them. Germline V gives CDR1 KGHSH, CDR2 LQKENI. The CDR3 here is CASSPFERRYEQYF. The CDR3 coding sequence is TGTGCCAGCTCACCATTCGAGCGACGCTACGAGCAGTACTTC.

This sequence joins TRBV28 and TRBJ2-1; 7 nucleotides align to TRBD2. This CDR3 has 14 amino acids. Germline loops: CDR1 MDHEN, CDR2 SYDVKM. V dropped 8 bases and J dropped 8; count of bases not matched to a gene: 12. The CDR3 bases are TGTGCCAGCGAAACTAGCGAGGTGATGGATGAGCAGTTCTTC. As protein: CASETSEVMDEQFF.

The chain links TRBV5-3 to TRBJ1-2; D ambiguous. TRBV5-3 is an ORF for which the function is uncertain. The CDR3 totals 12 residues. The V end was cut by 0 bases, the J end by 7 bases, with 7 bases between. Written as DNA, the CDR3 is TGTGCCAGAAGCTTGGGGCTAGGTGGCTACACCTTC. This translates into CARSLGLGGYTF.

The DNA for the CDR3 is TGTGCTAGTGGTTTGGACCCGGTGGATACGCAGTATTTT. Amino acids: CASGLDPVDTQYF. The rearrangement uses TRBV12-5 and TRBJ2-3; D gene uncertain. CDR1 and CDR2 (germline): LGHNT, FRNRAP. This CDR3 has 13 amino acids. V was cut by 1 base and J by 6 bases, with 8 bases left in between.

This clone was picked up one time. The chain combines TRBV30 with TRBJ2-1; tentative D call: TRBD2 (5 bases). The CDR3 is 16 residues long. The germline V gene encodes CDR1 GTSNPN and CDR2 SVGIG (reference sequence). With 0 bases removed from V and 0 bases from J, the gap between germline ends came to 12 bases. The CDR3 DNA reads TGTGCCTGGAGTGTAACGGCGGGTCTCTCCTACAATGAGCAGTTCTTC. Amino acids: CAWSVTAGLSYNEQFF.

V usage is TRBV9 and J usage is TRBJ1-1; no clear D. V was pared by 0 bases and J by 0 bases, with 9 bases between. CDR3 length: 15 residues. CDR1 is SGDLS, CDR2 YYNGEE, per germline. CDR3 sequence reads: CASSVGAGMNTEAFF. The CDR3 DNA reads TGTGCCAGCAGCGTAGGGGCGGGGATGAACACTGAAGCTTTCTTT.

This clone was detected only a few times. The chain has TRBV7-2 and TRBJ1-3; TRBD1 might be the D (5 bases). This CDR3 has 15 residues. Trimming took off 5 bases at V and 2 bases at J, with 13 bases between the two ends. Germline V gene data show CDR1 as SGHTA and CDR2 as FQGNSA. The CDR3 DNA reads as TGTGCCAGCAGCGCAGCTTCGGGGGCTGGAAACACCATATATTTT. Protein product: CASSAASGAGNTIYF.

This chain joins TRBV9 and TRBJ2-7; no clear D gene. Per germline, CDR1 SGDLS and CDR2 YYNGEE. Trimming shortened V by 3 bases and J by 5 bases, and 12 bases separated the two germline ends. The CDR3 runs to 13 residues. The CDR3, as DNA: TGTGCCAGCAGCGCCTCCCTCCTCCACGAGCAGTACTTC. Amino acid sequence: CASSASLLHEQYF.

The chain is built from TRBV11-2 and TRBJ2-7; 8 nucleotides agree with TRBD1. From germline, CDR1 is SGHAT and CDR2 FQNNGV. This CDR3 has 15 residues. V trimming: 4 bases; J trimming: 5 bases; junction bases outside the gene matches: 10. The CDR3 reads CASSYTDRATNEQYF. DNA for the CDR3: TGTGCCAGCAGCTATACGGACAGGGCCACTAACGAGCAGTACTTC.

The J gene is TRBJ2-5, the V gene TRBV5-1; D is unclear. CDR1 SGHRS and CDR2 YFSETQ come from the germline V gene. The CDR3 contains 12 residues. V gave up 5 bases and J gave up 3 bases, with 8 bases separating them. The CDR3 here is CASRVTKETQYF. CDR3 sequence (DNA): TGCGCCAGCAGGGTTACTAAAGAGACCCAGTACTTC.

The V call is TRBV11-2, the J call TRBJ2-1; 7 bases fit TRBD1. This CDR3 is 14 amino acids long. Germline assignment: CDR1 SGHAT and CDR2 FQNNGV. J lost 5 bases, V lost 8 bases, and 9 bases had no gene match. The CDR3 DNA reads TGTGCCAGCCGGTTGGGGGACAGACACAATGAGCAGTTCTTC. Translation gives CASRLGDRHNEQFF.

This chain joins TRBV7-9 and TRBJ2-4; 7 bases agree with TRBD1. Germline CDR1 reads SEHNR; CDR2 reads FQNEAQ (reference sequence). CDR3 length: 16 amino acids. Unmatched junction bases numbered 10, after V lost 2 bases and J lost 6 bases. The CDR3 reads CASSLMTGNGGNIQYF. DNA of the CDR3: TGTGCCAGCAGCTTAATGACAGGGAATGGAGGAAACATTCAGTACTTC.

This chain links TRBV7-9 with TRBJ2-3; TRBD2 might be the D (5 bases). Germline CDR1 and CDR2: SEHNR and FQNEAQ (reference sequence). The CDR3 is 18 residues long. The V gene lost 1 base and the J gene lost 2 bases, with 19 bases spanning the gap. The CDR3 here is CASSLEAVRAPYTDTQYF. The CDR3 DNA reads as TGTGCCAGCAGCTTAGAGGCGGTGCGGGCTCCATACACAGATACGCAGTATTTT. The complete variable domain, with remaining parts taken from reference TRBV7-9 and TRBJ2-3, reads DTGVSQNPRHKITKRGQNVTFRCDPISEHNRLYWYRQTLGQGPEFLTYFQNEAQLEKSRLLSDRFSAERPKGSFSTLEIQRTEQGDSAMYLCASSLEAVRAPYTDTQYFGPGTRLTVL.

This chain uses TRBV9 with TRBJ2-7; 7 bases fit TRBD2. CDR1 is SGDLS, CDR2 YYNGEE, per germline. The CDR3 runs to 15 residues. With 0 bases clipped from V and 2 bases from J, the junction kept 5 bases outside the gene matches. The CDR3 DNA reads as TGTGCCAGCAGCGTAGAGGCTAGCGGAGCCTACGAGCAGTACTTC. It translates to CASSVEASGAYEQYF.

V usage is TRBV29-1 and J usage is TRBJ2-6; D not certain. CDR1 and CDR2 from the germline V gene are SQVTM and ANQGSEA. The CDR3 runs to 14 residues. Deletions cut 6 bases from V and 1 base from J, with 10 bases between. CDR3 protein: CSVSGRSGANVLTF. The CDR3 DNA reads as TGCAGCGTCTCAGGTCGGTCTGGGGCCAACGTCCTGACTTTC.

The CDR3 is CASSPPGTRLFGGYTF. The CDR3 region has the DNA TGTGCCAGCAGTCCTCCCGGGACACGCCTATTTGGAGGCTACACCTTC. The chain combines TRBV25-1 with TRBJ1-2; D may be TRBD1 (6 bases). The CDR3 loop spans 16 amino acids. Germline CDR1 reads MGHDK; CDR2 reads SYGVNS. Trimming shortened V by 5 bases and J by 8 bases, and 24 bases separated the two germline ends.

A few counts support this clone. This chain uses TRBV27 with TRBJ2-2; possible D gene TRBD2, 5 bases. There are 16 residues in the CDR3. Trimming took 1 base from V and 4 from J, leaving 13 bases between them. From germline, CDR1 is MNHEY and CDR2 SMNVEV (reference sequence). The DNA of the CDR3 is TGTGCCAGCAGTTTATTCGGGATAACGGCCACCGGGGAGCTGTTTTTT. It translates to CASSLFGITATGELFF.